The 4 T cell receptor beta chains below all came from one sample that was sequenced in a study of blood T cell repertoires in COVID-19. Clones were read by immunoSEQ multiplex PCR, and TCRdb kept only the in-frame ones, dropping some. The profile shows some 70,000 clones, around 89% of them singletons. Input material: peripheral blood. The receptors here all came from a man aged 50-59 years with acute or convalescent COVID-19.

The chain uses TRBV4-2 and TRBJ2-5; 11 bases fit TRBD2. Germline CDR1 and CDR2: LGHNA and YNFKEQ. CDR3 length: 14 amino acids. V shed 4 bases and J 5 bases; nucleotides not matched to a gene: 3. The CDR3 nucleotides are TGTGCCAGCAGCCGAACTAGCGGGGGTGAGACCCAGTACTTC. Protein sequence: CASSRTSGGETQYF.

The CDR3 nucleotides are TGCGCCAGCAGCCCCATGAACAGGGAGAATGAAAAACTGTTTTTT. Amino acid sequence: CASSPMNRENEKLFF. This rearrangement joins TRBV5-1 to TRBJ1-4, with D possibly matching TRBD1 (6 bases). Per the germline V gene, CDR1 is SGHRS and CDR2 is YFSETQ. V was clipped by 4 bases and J by 5 bases, with 15 bases between them. This CDR3 has 15 residues.

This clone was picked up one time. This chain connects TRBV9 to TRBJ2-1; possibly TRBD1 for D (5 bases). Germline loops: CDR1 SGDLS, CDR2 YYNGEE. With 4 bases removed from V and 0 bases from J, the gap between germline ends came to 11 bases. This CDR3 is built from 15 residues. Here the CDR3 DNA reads TGTGCCAGCAGCCTCGGACATTTCTCCTACAATGAGCAGTTCTTC. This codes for CASSLGHFSYNEQFF.

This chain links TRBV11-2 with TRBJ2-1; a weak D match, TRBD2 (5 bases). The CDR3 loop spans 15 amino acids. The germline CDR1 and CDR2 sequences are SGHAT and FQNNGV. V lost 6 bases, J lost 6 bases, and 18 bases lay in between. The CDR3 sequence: CASRSLRAGLNEQFF. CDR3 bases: TGTGCCAGCAGATCCCTCCGGGCGGGTCTCAATGAGCAGTTCTTC.